A selection of T cell receptor beta chains follows, all from one sample in a study of CD8 T cells in ankylosing spondylitis. TCRdb processed the 5' RACE reads anew with MiXCR; each CDR3 protein has one entry. In the table there are 150,000 to 200,000 distinct CDR3 sequences, 15% to 20% of which are singletons. The sample consisted of blood, either unsorted or a sorted T cell fraction (not recorded which). The origin of the receptors is a male donor with ankylosing spondylitis or in good health (not recorded which). The CDR3 runs from the conserved cysteine through the conserved F or W. D genes are given only for firm matches. Clone size is shown for a subset of rows, as once, few, many or a class of expanded clone.

J gene | V gene | clone size | D gene | CDR3 DNA | CDR3 protein
TRBJ2-7 | TRBV12-3/TRBV12-4 | - | - | TGTGCCAGCAGTTTGGGGACTGCCACCTACGAGCAGTACTTC | CASSLGTATYEQYF
TRBJ2-1 | TRBV7-2 | many | TRBD2 | TGTGCCAGCAGCTTAGCAGCGGGAGAATTTGGTGAGCAGTTCTTC | CASSLAAGEFGEQFF
TRBJ1-2 | TRBV27 | few | TRBD1 | TGTGCCAGCAGTTTATATCCAGGGGGTAACTATGGCTACACCTTC | CASSLYPGGNYGYTF
TRBJ2-1 | TRBV20-1 | many | - | TGCAGTGCAGGGGCCCGGTACAATGAGCAGTTCTTC | CSAGARYNEQFF
TRBJ2-7 | TRBV27 | - | - | TGTGCCAGCAGTCGGGCCCCCGGCAGGGAAGGGAACGAGCAGTACTTC | CASSRAPGREGNEQYF
TRBJ1-1 | TRBV5-1 | many | - | TGCGCCAGCGCGCCCGGGACCCTAGCCACTGAAGCTTTCTTT | CASAPGTLATEAFF
TRBJ1-4 | TRBV20-1 | - | TRBD1 | TGCAGTGCTCCCGGACAGGGAACGGAAAAACTGTTTTTT | CSAPGQGTEKLFF
TRBJ2-2 | TRBV12-3/TRBV12-4 | many | - | TGTGCCAGCAGTTTTGGCCCCACCGGGGAGCTGTTTTTT | CASSFGPTGELFF
TRBJ2-3 | TRBV20-1 | - | - | TGCAGTGCTAGCGATGGGGTTCGCACAGATACGCAGTATTTT | CSASDGVRTDTQYF
TRBJ2-7 | TRBV28 | few | - | TGTGCCAGCAGTTTTTGGGGCCTAGTTGAGGGCTCCTACGAGCAGTACTTC | CASSFWGLVEGSYEQYF
TRBJ2-3 | TRBV21-1 | few | - | TGTGCCAGCAGCCGCCGGGACAGTTTCACAGATACGCAGTATTTT | CASSRRDSFTDTQYF
TRBJ2-1 | TRBV20-1 | many | - | TGCAGTGCTAGGCCTTTAAAGGGACCCTACAATGAGCAGTTCTTC | CSARPLKGPYNEQFF
TRBJ2-3 | TRBV24-1 | many | - | TGTGCCACCAGTGGAGTACCCTTCACAGATACGCAGTATTTT | CATSGVPFTDTQYF
TRBJ1-1 | TRBV27 | - | - | TGTGCCAGCAGTTCCCGCCTCCTTAACACTGAAGCTTTCTTT | CASSSRLLNTEAFF
TRBJ2-4 | TRBV9 | many | - | TGTGCCAGCAGCGTAGGGGGTGTAGCCAAAAACATTCAGTACTTC | CASSVGGVAKNIQYF
TRBJ2-7 | TRBV29-1 | few | TRBD1 | TGCAGCGTTGAACTCCGGGACAGGGCCCGTACCTATCTCAACGAGCAGTACTTC | CSVELRDRARTYLNEQYF
TRBJ2-1 | TRBV6-5 | - | - | TGTGCCAGCAGTTACTCCGCTGATTGGAGGGGCAATGAGCAGTTCTTC | CASSYSADWRGNEQFF
TRBJ2-1 | TRBV20-1 | - | TRBD2 | TGCAGTGCACCGGCCAGCGGGAGTATTGATGAGCAGTTCTTC | CSAPASGSIDEQFF
TRBJ2-7 | TRBV27 | - | - | TGTGCCAGCAGTGGCGGAGGAGGTTTCTACGAGCAGTACTTC | CASSGGGGFYEQYF
TRBJ2-1 | TRBV29-1 | many | - | TGCAGCGTTGTCAGGGGAAGCTCCTACAATGAGCAGTTCTTC | CSVVRGSSYNEQFF
TRBJ2-2 | TRBV28 | many | - | TGTGCCAGCAGCTCCGACGACGTGCTTCTAACGGCCGGGGAGCTGTTTTTT | CASSSDDVLLTAGELFF
TRBJ1-1 | TRBV5-1 | many | TRBD1 | TGCGCCAGCAGCTCTGGACAGGTAGACACTGAAGCTTTCTTT | CASSSGQVDTEAFF
TRBJ2-3 | TRBV18 | many | TRBD2 | TGTGCCAGCTCACCACTTGGACTAGCCTCAACTAGCACAGATACGCAGTATTTT | CASSPLGLASTSTDTQYF
TRBJ2-7 | TRBV11-1 | few | - | TGTGCCAGCAGCTTACCGACAGTCTCCTACGAGCAGTACTTC | CASSLPTVSYEQYF
TRBJ1-1 | TRBV29-1 | many | - | TGCAGCGTTGGCGTCCCAGGGGCTTTCTTT | CSVGVPGAFF
TRBJ2-1 | TRBV12-3/TRBV12-4 | many | TRBD2 | TGTGCCACTGCGGGGGAGTACAATGAGCAGTTCTTC | CATAGEYNEQFF
TRBJ2-1 | TRBV29-1 | many | TRBD2 | TGCAGCGCGACTAGCGGGTCTTACAATGAGCAGTTCTTC | CSATSGSYNEQFF
TRBJ2-5 | TRBV12-3/TRBV12-4 | many | TRBD2 | TGTGCCAGCAGCCCCATGGGACTAGCGGAAGAGACCCAGTACTTC | CASSPMGLAEETQYF
TRBJ2-1 | TRBV29-1 | many | TRBD2 | TGCAGCGTTGAAGAAGGGTCGGCTAGCGGGGGCACCTACAATGAGCAGTTCTTC | CSVEEGSASGGTYNEQFF
TRBJ2-5 | TRBV6-6 | many | TRBD1 | TGTGCCAGCAGGAGTACACAGGGGACCCGGGAGACCCAGTACTTC | CASRSTQGTRETQYF
TRBJ2-2 | TRBV4-2 | few | - | TGTGCCAGCAGCCCGCTTCTGGCAACCGGGGAGCTGTTTTTT | CASSPLLATGELFF
TRBJ2-1 | TRBV3-1 | many | - | TGTGCCAGCAGCCCCCCTCATCCCTTTGAGCAGTTCTTC | CASSPPHPFEQFF
TRBJ1-6 | TRBV5-1 | many | TRBD1 | TGCGCCAGCAGCTCTCAGGGGGCAGGGAATTCACCCCTCCACTTT | CASSSQGAGNSPLHF
TRBJ2-1 | TRBV5-1 | many | TRBD2 | TGCGCCAGCAGGCTAGCGGGAGAATCTGGCAATGAGCAGTTCTTC | CASRLAGESGNEQFF
TRBJ2-1 | TRBV28 | many | TRBD2 | TGTGCCAGCAGTTTAGGATTAGCGGGAGGTGGGCAGTTCTTC | CASSLGLAGGGQFF
TRBJ2-5 | TRBV29-1 | many | - | TGCAGCGTTGGGGCGAGGGATCAAGAGACCCAGTACTTC | CSVGARDQETQYF
TRBJ2-7 | TRBV4-1 | - | - | TGCGCCAGCAGCCAAGATGGAGCTACCTACGAGCAGTACTTC | CASSQDGATYEQYF
TRBJ2-1 | TRBV30 | - | TRBD2 | TGTGCCAGCAGTTACCCTCCTACCGGGAGGACCAACTACAATGAGCAGTTCTTC | CASSYPPTGRTNYNEQFF
TRBJ2-1 | TRBV29-1 | few | TRBD2 | TGCAGCTCCCTGGGGGCTAGCGGGAGGTCCTACAATGAGCAGTTCTTC | CSSLGASGRSYNEQFF
TRBJ2-1 | TRBV29-1 | - | TRBD2 | TGCAGCGTTAATCCACTAGCGGGAGTTATCTACAATGAGCAGTTCTTC | CSVNPLAGVIYNEQFF
TRBJ2-7 | TRBV29-1 | - | - | TGCAGCGTTGAAGATGAAGGGGGACGGAACTCCTACGAGCAGTACTTC | CSVEDEGGRNSYEQYF
TRBJ2-3 | TRBV7-9 | - | - | TGTGCCAGCAGCCCGACTTTGGCAGATACGCAGTATTTT | CASSPTLADTQYF
TRBJ2-1 | TRBV20-1 | few | - | TGCAGTGCTGGGCGGGCGGGTCCTGAGTTCTTC | CSAGRAGPEFF
TRBJ1-6 | TRBV20-1 | many | TRBD1 | TGCAGTGCCTCTGGACAGGGGGCGAGCTCCTATAATTCACCCCTCCACTTT | CSASGQGASSYNSPLHF
TRBJ2-1 | TRBV28 | few | - | TGTGCCAGCAGTTTATTAGGCAATGAGCAGTTCTTC | CASSLLGNEQFF
TRBJ2-4 | TRBV18 | - | TRBD1 | TGTGCCAGCTCACAGAAAGGACAGGTAGAAAACATTCAGTACTTC | CASSQKGQVENIQYF
TRBJ1-2 | TRBV6-4 | - | - | TGTGCCAGCAGGGCCACCGGTGGCTACACCTTC | CASRATGGYTF
TRBJ1-6 | TRBV6-1 | once | - | TGTGCCAGCAGTGCCGGGACCAATAATTCACCCCTCCACTTT | CASSAGTNNSPLHF
TRBJ1-5 | TRBV28 | - | TRBD1 | TGTGCCAGCAGTTCACAGACAGGGTGGATCGGCAATCAGCCCCAGCATTTT | CASSSQTGWIGNQPQHF
TRBJ2-1 | TRBV12-3/TRBV12-4 | many | - | TGTGCCAGCAGTTGGGACTACAATGAGCAGTTCTTC | CASSWDYNEQFF
TRBJ2-4 | TRBV6-1 | - | TRBD1 | TGTGCCAGCAGACAGGGGCCGCTGGCGGACATTCAGTACTTC | CASRQGPLADIQYF
TRBJ1-4 | TRBV9 | many | - | TGTGCCAGCAGCGCGGGACTTGCAGAAAAACTGTTTTTT | CASSAGLAEKLFF
TRBJ1-5 | TRBV7-2 | - | - | TGTGCCAGCAGCTGGGGGGGGGGACGTCAGCCCCAGCATTTT | CASSWGGGRQPQHF